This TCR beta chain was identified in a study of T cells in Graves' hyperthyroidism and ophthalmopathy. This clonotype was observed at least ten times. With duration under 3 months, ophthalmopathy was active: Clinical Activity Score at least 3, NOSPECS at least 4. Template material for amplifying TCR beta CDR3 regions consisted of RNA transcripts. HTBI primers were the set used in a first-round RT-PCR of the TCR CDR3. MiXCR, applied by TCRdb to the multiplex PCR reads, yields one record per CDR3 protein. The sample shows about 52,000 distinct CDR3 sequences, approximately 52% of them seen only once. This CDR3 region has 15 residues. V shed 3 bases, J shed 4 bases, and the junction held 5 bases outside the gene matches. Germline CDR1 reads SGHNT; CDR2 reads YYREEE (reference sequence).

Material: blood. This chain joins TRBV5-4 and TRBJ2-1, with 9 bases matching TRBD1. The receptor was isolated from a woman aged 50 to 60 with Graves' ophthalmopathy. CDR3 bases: TGTGCCAGCAGCTCACCGGGACAGGGATACAATGAGCAGTTCTTC. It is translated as CASSSPGQGYNEQFF.